The 9 T cell receptor beta chains in this list originate from one sample, sequenced in a study of blood T cell repertoires in COVID-19. Method: immunoSEQ multiplex PCR; TCRdb's copy keeps in-frame clones and lacks some. In the table there are around 25,000 clones, just over 90% of which are singletons. What was sequenced was peripheral blood. The receptors here all came from a human donor in a cohort sampled during active COVID-19.

This sequence joins TRBV11-2 and TRBJ2-7, with a possible D match to TRBD1 (5 bases). Germline CDR1 is SGHAT and CDR2 is FQNNGV. Trimming pared 1 base from V and 2 bases from J, leaving 9 bases between. The CDR3 contains 14 residues. The CDR3 DNA is TGTGCCAGCAGCTTAGTGCAGGGCACCTACGAGCAGTACTTC. Translating it yields CASSLVQGTYEQYF. The whole variable domain, remainder taken from reference TRBV11-2 and TRBJ2-7, is EAGVAQSPRYKIIEKRQSVAFWCNPISGHATLYWYQQILGQGPKLLIQFQNNGVVDDSQLPKDRFSAERLKGVDSTLKIQPAKLEDSAVYLCASSLVQGTYEQYFGPGTRLTVT.

The chain uses TRBV7-9 and TRBJ2-5, with a possible D match to TRBD2 (6 bases). Trimming took 5 bases from V and 0 from J, leaving 10 bases between them. This CDR3 is 14 amino acids long. Germline CDR1 is SEHNR and CDR2 is FQNEAQ (reference sequence). CDR3 region: CASSLRLDQETQYF. In DNA, the CDR3 is TGTGCCAGCAGCCTCAGACTAGACCAAGAGACCCAGTACTTC.

This chain uses TRBV4-1 with TRBJ2-1; D ambiguous. CDR1 and CDR2 (germline): MGHRA, YSYEKL. The ends were cut back, 1 base at V and 1 base at J, with 11 bases in the middle. This CDR3 comprises 16 residues. The DNA of the CDR3 is TGCGCCAGCAGCCAAGGAATGGGCCGTTCCTACAATGAGCAGTTCTTC. Translating gives CASSQGMGRSYNEQFF.

This chain links TRBV12-5 with TRBJ2-5; perhaps TRBD2 as D (5 bases). Trimming took off 3 bases at V and 4 bases at J, with 9 bases between the two ends. CDR3 size: 13 residues. The germline V gene encodes CDR1 LGHNT and CDR2 FRNRAP. The CDR3 DNA sequence: TGTGCTAGTGGTTTATTAGGGAGAGAGACCCAGTACTTC. Translating it yields CASGLLGRETQYF.

This chain joins TRBV6-1 and TRBJ2-3; TRBD2 matches at 7 bases. Germline V gene sequence: CDR1 MNHNS, CDR2 SASEGT. V was clipped by 4 bases and J by 6 bases; unmatched bases: 13. The CDR3 has 16 residues. CDR3 nucleotide sequence: TGTGCCAGCAGTGGCAACCTAGCGGCCCATAGGGATACGCAGTATTTT. It codes for CASSGNLAAHRDTQYF.

J is TRBJ1-1 and V is TRBV19; D is uncertain. This CDR3 is 15 amino acids long. The germline gives CDR1 LNHDA, CDR2 SQIVND (reference sequence). V was clipped by 0 bases and J by 1 base, with 9 bases between them. This CDR3 is CASSIDLRGNTEAFF. The DNA for the CDR3 is TGTGCCAGTAGTATAGATTTACGGGGGAACACTGAAGCTTTCTTT.

This chain connects TRBV5-1 to TRBJ1-1; TRBD1 matches at 7 bases. V gave up 4 bases and J gave up 0 bases; unmatched junction bases: 3. The germline CDR1 and CDR2 sequences are SGHRS and YFSETQ. There are 14 residues in the CDR3. CDR3 sequence: CASSPDRVNTEAFF. CDR3 nucleotide sequence: TGCGCCAGCAGCCCAGACAGGGTGAACACTGAAGCTTTCTTT.

The chain couples TRBV6-5 to TRBJ2-1; 9 nucleotides line up with TRBD1. Per the germline V gene, CDR1 is MNHEY and CDR2 is SVGAGI. The CDR3 has 14 residues. J was trimmed by 6 bases and V by 9 bases; bases with no gene match: 9. CDR3 DNA sequence: TGTGCCAGTAGGCTGGACAGGGGAAGCAATGAGCAGTTCTTC. Amino acids: CASRLDRGSNEQFF.

J is TRBJ1-4 and V is TRBV19; 8 bases fit TRBD1. Per germline, CDR1 LNHDA and CDR2 SQIVND (reference sequence). The ends lost 4 bases at V and 10 bases at J; junction bases unmatched: 8. There are 14 residues in the CDR3. The CDR3 reads CASSSDRGVGKLFF. For the CDR3, the DNA is TGTGCCAGTAGTAGCGACAGGGGAGTGGGAAAACTGTTTTTT.